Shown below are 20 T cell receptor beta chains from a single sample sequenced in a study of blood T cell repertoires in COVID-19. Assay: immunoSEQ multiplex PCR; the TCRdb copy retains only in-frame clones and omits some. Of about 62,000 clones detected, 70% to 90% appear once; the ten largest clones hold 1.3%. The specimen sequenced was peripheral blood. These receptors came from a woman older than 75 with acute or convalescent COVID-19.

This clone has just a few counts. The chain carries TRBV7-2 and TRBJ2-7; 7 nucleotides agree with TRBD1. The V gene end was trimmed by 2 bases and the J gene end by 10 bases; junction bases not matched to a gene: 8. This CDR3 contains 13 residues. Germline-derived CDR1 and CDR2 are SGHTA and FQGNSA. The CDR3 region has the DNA TGTGCCAGCAGCTTATTACCCAGGGGGATTCAGTACTTC. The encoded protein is CASSLLPRGIQYF.

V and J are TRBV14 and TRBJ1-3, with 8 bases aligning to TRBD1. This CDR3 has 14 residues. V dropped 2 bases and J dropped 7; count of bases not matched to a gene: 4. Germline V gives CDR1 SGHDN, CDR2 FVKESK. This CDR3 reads CASSQRTGPNTIYF. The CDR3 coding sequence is TGTGCCAGCAGCCAAAGGACAGGGCCGAACACCATATATTTT.

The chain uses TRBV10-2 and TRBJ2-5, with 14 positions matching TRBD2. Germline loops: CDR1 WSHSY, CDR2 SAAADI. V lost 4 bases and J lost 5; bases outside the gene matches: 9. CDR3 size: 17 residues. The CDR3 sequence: CASSGYGLAGGGETQYF. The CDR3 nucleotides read TGCGCCAGCAGTGGGTACGGACTAGCGGGAGGAGGGGAGACCCAGTACTTC.

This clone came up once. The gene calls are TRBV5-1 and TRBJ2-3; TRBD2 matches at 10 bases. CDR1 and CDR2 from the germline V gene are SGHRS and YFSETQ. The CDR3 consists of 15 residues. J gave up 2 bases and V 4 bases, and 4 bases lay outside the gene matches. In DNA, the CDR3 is TGCGCCAGCAGCCTTAGCGGGGGGATCACAGATACGCAGTATTTT. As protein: CASSLSGGITDTQYF.

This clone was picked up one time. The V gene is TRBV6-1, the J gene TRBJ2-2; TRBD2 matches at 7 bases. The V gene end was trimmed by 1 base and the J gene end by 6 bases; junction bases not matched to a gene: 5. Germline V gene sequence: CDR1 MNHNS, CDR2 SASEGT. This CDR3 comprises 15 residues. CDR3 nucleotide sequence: TGTGCCAGCAGTGAAGGGGACTATTTTTCCGGGGAGCTGTTTTTT. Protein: CASSEGDYFSGELFF.

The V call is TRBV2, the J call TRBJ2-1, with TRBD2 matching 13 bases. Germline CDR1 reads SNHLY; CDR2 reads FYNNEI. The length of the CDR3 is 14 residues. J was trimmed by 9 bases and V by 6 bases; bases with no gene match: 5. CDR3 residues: CASSRLAGGGEQFF. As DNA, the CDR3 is TGTGCCAGCAGCAGACTAGCGGGGGGCGGTGAGCAGTTCTTC.

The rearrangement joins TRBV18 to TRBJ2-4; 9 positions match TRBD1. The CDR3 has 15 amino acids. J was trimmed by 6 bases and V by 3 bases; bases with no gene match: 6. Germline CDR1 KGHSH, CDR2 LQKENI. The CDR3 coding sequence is TGTGCCAGCTCACCTGGGGGACAGGGAGCAAACATTCAGTACTTC. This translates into CASSPGGQGANIQYF.

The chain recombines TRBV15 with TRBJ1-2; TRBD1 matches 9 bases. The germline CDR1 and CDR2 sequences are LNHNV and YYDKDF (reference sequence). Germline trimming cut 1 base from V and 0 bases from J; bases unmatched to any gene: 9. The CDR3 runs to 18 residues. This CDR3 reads CATSRVPLGTGSNYGYTF. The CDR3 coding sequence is TGTGCCACCAGCAGAGTTCCCCTAGGGACAGGGTCTAACTATGGCTACACCTTC.

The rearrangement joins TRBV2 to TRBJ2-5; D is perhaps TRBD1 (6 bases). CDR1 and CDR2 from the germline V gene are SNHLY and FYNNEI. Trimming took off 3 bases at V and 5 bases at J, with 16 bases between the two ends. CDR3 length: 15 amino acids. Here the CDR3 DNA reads TGTGCCAGCAGTGATCCTGCCAGGGGCCGGGAGACCCAGTACTTC. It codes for CASSDPARGRETQYF.

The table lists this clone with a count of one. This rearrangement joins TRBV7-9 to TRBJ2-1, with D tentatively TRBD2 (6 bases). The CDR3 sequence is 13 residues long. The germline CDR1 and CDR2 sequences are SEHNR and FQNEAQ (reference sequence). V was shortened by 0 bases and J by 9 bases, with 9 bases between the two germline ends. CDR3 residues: CASSLATRTEQFF. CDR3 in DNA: TGTGCCAGCAGCTTAGCGACTAGGACTGAGCAGTTCTTC.

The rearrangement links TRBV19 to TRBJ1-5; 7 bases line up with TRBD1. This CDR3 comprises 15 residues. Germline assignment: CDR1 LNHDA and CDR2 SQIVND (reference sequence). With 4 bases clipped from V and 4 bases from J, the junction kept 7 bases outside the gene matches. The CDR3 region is CASSKGTEGNQPQHF. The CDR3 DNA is TGTGCCAGTAGTAAGGGGACAGAGGGAAATCAGCCCCAGCATTTT.

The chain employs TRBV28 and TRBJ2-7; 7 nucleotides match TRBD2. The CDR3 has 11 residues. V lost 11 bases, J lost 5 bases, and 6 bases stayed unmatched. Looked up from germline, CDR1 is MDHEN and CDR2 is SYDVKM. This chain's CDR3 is CAFGRKDEQYF. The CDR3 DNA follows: TGTGCCTTCGGGAGGAAGGACGAGCAGTACTTC.

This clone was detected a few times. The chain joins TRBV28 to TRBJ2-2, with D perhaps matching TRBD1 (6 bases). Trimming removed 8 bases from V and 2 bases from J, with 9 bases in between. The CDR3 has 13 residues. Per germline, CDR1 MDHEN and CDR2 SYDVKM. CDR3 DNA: TGTGCCAGCCGGACAGCTAACACCGGGGAGCTGTTTTTT. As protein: CASRTANTGELFF.

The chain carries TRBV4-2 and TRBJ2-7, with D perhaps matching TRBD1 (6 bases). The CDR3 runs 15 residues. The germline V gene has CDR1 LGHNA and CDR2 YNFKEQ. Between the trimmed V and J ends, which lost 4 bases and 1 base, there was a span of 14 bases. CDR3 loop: CASSPSSGQSYEQYF. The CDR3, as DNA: TGTGCCAGCAGCCCTAGCTCGGGACAATCCTACGAGCAGTACTTC.

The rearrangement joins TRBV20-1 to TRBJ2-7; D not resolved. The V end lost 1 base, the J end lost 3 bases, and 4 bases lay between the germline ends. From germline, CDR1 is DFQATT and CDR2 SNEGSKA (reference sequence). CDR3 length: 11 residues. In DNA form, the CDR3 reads TGCAGTGCTAGAGGCGTCTACGAGCAGTACTTC. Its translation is CSARGVYEQYF.

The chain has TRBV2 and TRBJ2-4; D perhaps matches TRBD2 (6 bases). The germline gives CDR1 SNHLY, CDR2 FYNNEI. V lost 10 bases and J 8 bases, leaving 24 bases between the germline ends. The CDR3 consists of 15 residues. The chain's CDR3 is CATPTGPGSGDIQYF. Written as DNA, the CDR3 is TGTGCCACTCCGACTGGCCCGGGTTCGGGGGACATTCAGTACTTC.

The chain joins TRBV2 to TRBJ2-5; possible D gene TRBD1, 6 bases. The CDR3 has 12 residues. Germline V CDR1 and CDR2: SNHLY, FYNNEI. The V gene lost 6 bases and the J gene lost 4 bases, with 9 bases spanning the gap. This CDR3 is CASSPRGETQYF. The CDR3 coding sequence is TGTGCCAGCAGCCCCAGGGGAGAGACCCAGTACTTC.

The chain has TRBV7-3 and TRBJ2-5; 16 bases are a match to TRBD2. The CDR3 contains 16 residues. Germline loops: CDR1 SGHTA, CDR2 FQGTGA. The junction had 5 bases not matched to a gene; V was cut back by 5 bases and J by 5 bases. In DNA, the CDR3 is TGTGCCAGCAGCCCAGGGACTAGCGGGGGGGCGGAGACCCAGTACTTC. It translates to CASSPGTSGGAETQYF.

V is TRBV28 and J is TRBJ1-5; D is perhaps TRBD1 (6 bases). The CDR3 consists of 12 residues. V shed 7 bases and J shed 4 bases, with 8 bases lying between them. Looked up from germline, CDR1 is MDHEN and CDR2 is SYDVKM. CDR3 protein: CASITGNQPQHF. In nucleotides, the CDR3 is TGTGCCAGCATTACAGGGAATCAGCCCCAGCATTTT.

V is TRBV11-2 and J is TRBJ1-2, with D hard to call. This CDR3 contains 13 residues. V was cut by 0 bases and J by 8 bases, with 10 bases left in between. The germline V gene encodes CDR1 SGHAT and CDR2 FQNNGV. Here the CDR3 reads CASSLDRGGGYTF. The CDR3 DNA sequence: TGTGCCAGCAGCTTAGATCGGGGTGGGGGCTACACCTTC.